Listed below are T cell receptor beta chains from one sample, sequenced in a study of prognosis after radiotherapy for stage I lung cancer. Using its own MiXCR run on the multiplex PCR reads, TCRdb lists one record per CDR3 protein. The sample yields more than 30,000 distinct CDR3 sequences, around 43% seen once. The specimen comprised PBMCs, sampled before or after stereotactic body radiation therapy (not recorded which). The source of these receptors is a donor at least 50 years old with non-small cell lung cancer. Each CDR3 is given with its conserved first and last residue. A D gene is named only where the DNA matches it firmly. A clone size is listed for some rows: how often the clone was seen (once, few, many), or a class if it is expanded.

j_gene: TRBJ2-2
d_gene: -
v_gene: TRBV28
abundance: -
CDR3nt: TGTGCCAGCACCTCGGGCCTCAGGGAGACCGGGGAGCTGTTTTTT
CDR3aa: CASTSGLRETGELFF

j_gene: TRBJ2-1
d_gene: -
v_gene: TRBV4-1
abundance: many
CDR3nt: TGCGCCAGCAGCCAAGAAGAAGGGGGTTACAATGAGCAGTTCTTC
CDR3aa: CASSQEEGGYNEQFF

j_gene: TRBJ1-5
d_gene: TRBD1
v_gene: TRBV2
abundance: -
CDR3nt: TGTGCCATGCAGGGACAGCCCGATCAGCCCCAGCATTTT
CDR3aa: CAMQGQPDQPQHF

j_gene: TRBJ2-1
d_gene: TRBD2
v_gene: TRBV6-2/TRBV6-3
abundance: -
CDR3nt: TGTGCCAGCAGTTACACTTGGCTAGCGGGAGAGAATGAGCAGTTCTTC
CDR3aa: CASSYTWLAGENEQFF

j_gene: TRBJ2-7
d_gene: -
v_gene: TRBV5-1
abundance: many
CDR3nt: TGCGCCAGCAGCTTGTCTGCAGGGACCTCCTACGAGCAGTACTTC
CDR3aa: CASSLSAGTSYEQYF

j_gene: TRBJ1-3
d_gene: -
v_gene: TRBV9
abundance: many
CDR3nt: TGTGCCAGCAGCGTAGGCAGGGATTCATCTGGAAACACCATATATTTT
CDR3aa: CASSVGRDSSGNTIYF

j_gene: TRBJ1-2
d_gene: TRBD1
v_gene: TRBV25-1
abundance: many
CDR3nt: TGTGCCAGCGGGGGTCCCGGGACAGGGTTGAATAACTATGGCTACACCTTC
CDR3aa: CASGGPGTGLNNYGYTF

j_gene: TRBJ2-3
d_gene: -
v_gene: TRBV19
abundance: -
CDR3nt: TGTGCCAGTAGTACTAGGGAAGGGCTAGGCACAGATACGCAGTATTTT
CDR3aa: CASSTREGLGTDTQYF

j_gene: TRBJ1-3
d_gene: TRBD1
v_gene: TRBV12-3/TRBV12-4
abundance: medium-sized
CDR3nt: TGTGCCAGCAGGGGAGACAGGGACGGAAACACCATATATTTT
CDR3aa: CASRGDRDGNTIYF

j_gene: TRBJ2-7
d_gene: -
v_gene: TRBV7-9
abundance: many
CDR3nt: TGTGCCAGCAGCCCTTGGACAGTTTCCTACGAGCAGTACTTC
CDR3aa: CASSPWTVSYEQYF